Listed below are T cell receptor beta chains from one sample, sequenced in a study of T cell responses to AZD1222 COVID-19 vaccine. Clones were read by immunoSEQ multiplex PCR, and TCRdb kept only the in-frame ones, dropping some. The sample carries approximately 110,000 clones, 75% to 90% recorded once. Sample: peripheral blood, taken on day 0 of AZD1222 vaccination. The receptors here all came from an adult in good health. CDR3s include the opening cysteine and the closing phenylalanine or tryptophan. A D gene is named only where the DNA matches it firmly. The size entry is marked missing in some rows and otherwise reads once, few, many or a size class.

TRBJ2-2 16 . TRBV28 . CASRVGQGINTGELFF TGTGCCAGCAGGGTAGGGCAGGGTATCAACACCGGGGAGCTGTTTTTT
TRBJ2-1 16 . TRBV6-5 TRBD2 CASSYSTSGTNNEQFF TGTGCCAGCAGTTACTCGACTAGCGGTACTAACAATGAGCAGTTCTTC
TRBJ1-2 12 once TRBV5-8 . CASSLIHYGYTF TGTGCCAGCAGCTTGATTCACTATGGCTACACCTTC
TRBJ2-3 15 . TRBV19 TRBD1 CASSPPGQGGDTQYF TGTGCCAGTAGCCCGCCGGGACAGGGTGGCGATACGCAGTATTTT
TRBJ1-1 16 . TRBV18 . CASLEVGLGTNTEAFF TGTGCCAGCTTAGAGGTCGGCTTAGGGACGAACACTGAAGCTTTCTTT
TRBJ2-7 13 . TRBV4-1 TRBD1 CASSLAGGYEQYF TGCGCCAGCAGCCTGGCAGGGGGCTACGAGCAGTACTTC
TRBJ2-5 15 . TRBV18 . CASSPLGAADETQYF TGTGCCAGCTCACCACTCGGGGCCGCGGACGAGACCCAGTACTTC
TRBJ2-7 12 once TRBV5-1 TRBD1 CASSEGGAEQYF TGCGCCAGCAGCGAAGGGGGCGCCGAGCAGTACTTC
TRBJ2-5 13 . TRBV28 . CASFRGRGETQYF TGTGCCAGTTTCAGGGGTCGGGGGGAGACCCAGTACTTC
TRBJ1-3 13 . TRBV12-3/TRBV12-4 . CASSLSAGNTIYF TGTGCCAGCAGTTTGTCGGCTGGAAACACCATATATTTT
TRBJ1-5 17 . TRBV4-1 . CASSQGSAGETNQPQHF TGCGCCAGCAGCCAAGGTTCGGCAGGCGAAACCAATCAGCCCCAGCATTTT
TRBJ1-5 15 . TRBV7-2 TRBD1 CASVLTGAGNQPQHF TGTGCCAGCGTCCTCACAGGGGCGGGCAATCAGCCCCAGCATTTT
TRBJ1-4 15 . TRBV7-2 . CASSLELSKRSKLFF TGTGCCAGCAGCTTAGAGTTGTCGAAACGAAGCAAACTGTTTTTT
TRBJ1-2 16 . TRBV19 TRBD1 CASSIAQGGAGYGYTF TGTGCCAGTAGTATAGCCCAAGGGGGCGCAGGCTATGGCTACACCTTC
TRBJ1-1 14 . TRBV6-5 . CASSPNHLNTEAFF TGTGCCAGCTCCCCGAACCACTTGAACACTGAAGCTTTCTTT
TRBJ1-2 14 . TRBV18 TRBD1 CASSQGQGTYGYTF TGTGCCAGCTCACAAGGACAGGGAACCTATGGCTACACCTTC
TRBJ2-5 15 . TRBV5-8 TRBD2 CASSSGLAGGETQYF TGTGCCAGCAGCTCGGGACTAGCGGGAGGAGAGACCCAGTACTTC
TRBJ2-5 18 . TRBV21-1 . CASSGPIAGGPSGETQYF TGTGCCAGCAGCGGACCAATAGCGGGAGGGCCTTCGGGAGAGACCCAGTACTTC
TRBJ1-3 16 . TRBV7-2 TRBD1 CASSPPGTGARNTIYF TGTGCCAGCAGCCCACCCGGGACAGGGGCTAGAAACACCATATATTTT
TRBJ1-6 17 . TRBV5-1 . CASSAIGTVVPDSPLHF TGCGCCAGCAGCGCGATAGGGACCGTAGTCCCAGATTCACCCCTCCACTTT
TRBJ2-2 13 . TRBV7-9 . CASSLAYTGELFF TGTGCCAGCAGCTTAGCCTACACCGGGGAGCTGTTTTTT
TRBJ2-3 14 . TRBV2 . CASTSGTFTDTQYF TGTGCCAGCACCTCCGGGACCTTCACAGATACGCAGTATTTT
TRBJ1-2 13 . TRBV24-1 TRBD1 CATSQGTAEGYTF TGTGCCACTTCCCAAGGGACAGCGGAAGGCTACACCTTC
TRBJ1-6 16 . TRBV19 TRBD1 CASTKGGAGFYSPLHF TGTGCCAGTACCAAAGGGGGCGCGGGATTTTACTCACCCCTCCACTTT